This passage covers 4 T cell receptor beta chains from one sample sequenced in a study of shared clonotypes between healthy human individuals. Some clones are missing from TCRdb's copy, which holds only in-frame ones; the method was immunoSEQ multiplex PCR. The table lists 2 million to 2.5 million clones, over 85% of them singletons. Material for sequencing was naive CD4+ T cells sorted from blood. Specified subset: CD45RA+ positively selected. The receptors originated from a man aged 18 to 29 in good health.

This chain's CDR3 is CASSRADRGNTEAFF. CDR3 DNA: TGTGCCAGCAGCAGAGCAGACAGGGGTAACACTGAAGCTTTCTTT. The chain carries TRBV25-1 and TRBJ1-1, with 8 bases matching TRBD1. Germline values: CDR1 MGHDK, CDR2 SYGVNS. V was pared by 6 bases and J by 2 bases, with 8 bases of the junction left unmatched. This CDR3 has 15 residues.

V usage is TRBV30 and J usage is TRBJ1-5; 7 bases map to TRBD1. Per germline, CDR1 GTSNPN and CDR2 SVGIG (reference sequence). The CDR3 extends over 14 amino acids. V was pared by 3 bases and J by 6 bases, with 8 bases of the junction left unmatched. The CDR3 DNA is TGTGCCTGGAGGCTCGAAGGGGGCGGTCAGCCCCAGCATTTT. Residues: CAWRLEGGGQPQHF. Looking up the rest from reference TRBV30 and TRBJ1-5 gives the full variable domain: SQTIHQWPATLVQPVGSPLSLECTVEGTSNPNLYWYRQAAGRGLQLLFYSVGIGQISSEVPQNLSASRPQDRQFILSSKKLLLSDSGFYLCAWRLEGGGQPQHFGDGTRLSIL.

V and J are TRBV7-8 and TRBJ1-6; D is unclear. CDR3 length: 16 amino acids. V lost 1 base, J lost 0 bases, and 7 bases lay in between. Germline values: CDR1 SGHVS, CDR2 FQNEAQ. In nucleotides, the CDR3 is TGTGCCAGCAGCTTAGGAAGGAGCTCCTATAATTCACCCCTCCACTTT. Residues: CASSLGRSSYNSPLHF.

The rearrangement links TRBV2 to TRBJ2-2; D is perhaps TRBD2 (6 bases). Trimming took 6 bases from V and 7 from J, leaving 15 bases between them. CDR1 and CDR2 (germline): SNHLY, FYNNEI. The CDR3 runs 14 residues. The CDR3, as DNA: TGTGCCAGCAGGCCTCGCGGGGCGGACGGGGAGCTGTTTTTT. Protein product: CASRPRGADGELFF.